These 26 T cell receptor beta chains share one sample of origin, sequenced in a study of blood T cell repertoires in COVID-19. TCRdb's table, derived via immunoSEQ multiplex PCR, lists solely in-frame clones and lacks some. Of about 110,000 clones listed, 80% to 90% are singletons. Sequenced: peripheral blood. These receptors were obtained from a human donor in a cohort sampled during active COVID-19.

V gene TRBV7-9 combines with J gene TRBJ1-4; D is ambiguous. The CDR3 is made up of 11 amino acids. The germline CDR1 and CDR2 sequences are SEHNR and FQNEAQ (reference sequence). The CDR3 sequence is CALETGEKLFF. CDR3 nucleotide sequence: TGTGCGCTCGAGACGGGGGAAAAACTGTTTTTT.

This chain connects TRBV18 to TRBJ1-2; TRBD1 might be the D (5 bases). The CDR3 is 16 residues long. Germline CDR1 KGHSH, CDR2 LQKENI. Trimming left V 3 bases short and J 2 bases short, with 16 bases between. The CDR3 sequence: CASSPGTLSANYGYTF. CDR3 DNA: TGTGCCAGCTCACCCGGGACTCTTTCGGCGAACTATGGCTACACCTTC.

The chain links TRBV7-3 to TRBJ2-1, with TRBD1 identical over 11 bases. The CDR3 has 18 residues. V lost 0 bases and J lost 6; bases outside the gene matches: 10. Germline-derived CDR1 and CDR2 are SGHTA and FQGTGA. CDR3 DNA: TGTGCCAGCAGCTTAACGATGGTAGGACAGGGGGCGTTCAATGAGCAGTTCTTC. It yields the protein CASSLTMVGQGAFNEQFF.

V usage is TRBV19 and J usage is TRBJ2-1; 11 bases line up with TRBD2. CDR3 size: 15 residues. Germline values: CDR1 LNHDA, CDR2 SQIVND (reference sequence). V was pared by 5 bases and J by 7 bases, with 7 bases of the junction left unmatched. The CDR3 sequence: CASSPTSGRMNEQFF. CDR3 in DNA: TGTGCCAGTAGTCCAACTAGCGGGAGAATGAATGAGCAGTTCTTC.

The chain employs TRBV7-9 and TRBJ1-1; D ambiguous. The CDR3 consists of 14 residues. Germline loops: CDR1 SEHNR, CDR2 FQNEAQ (reference sequence). V dropped 0 bases and J dropped 0 bases, with 5 bases sitting between them. For the CDR3, the DNA is TGTGCCAGCAGCTTAGCGGCGGTGAACACTGAAGCTTTCTTT. Its protein product is CASSLAAVNTEAFF.

Here the CDR3 reads CASSGREGETQYF. CDR3 in DNA: TGTGCCAGTAGTGGGAGGGAGGGGGAGACCCAGTACTTC. This chain connects TRBV19 to TRBJ2-5; 7 bases agree with TRBD2. This CDR3 has 13 amino acids. Germline V gene sequence: CDR1 LNHDA, CDR2 SQIVND (reference sequence). The trim removed 5 bases at V and 5 bases at J, leaving 5 bases unmatched.

This chain joins TRBV7-8 and TRBJ2-1; D remains unclear. Germline V gene sequence: CDR1 SGHVS, CDR2 FQNEAQ. V lost 4 bases, J lost 0 bases, and 10 bases lay in between. The length of the CDR3 is 15 residues. The CDR3 nucleotides are TGTGCCAGCAGCTCCCAGGCAGGCTCCTACAATGAGCAGTTCTTC. Its protein product is CASSSQAGSYNEQFF.

Only a few counts were recorded for this clone. The J gene is TRBJ2-2, the V gene TRBV12-3 or TRBV12-4; D not resolved. V dropped 6 bases and J dropped 6 bases, with 8 bases sitting between them. The CDR3 length is 12 residues. CDR3 region: CASRTRSGELFF. The CDR3, as DNA: TGTGCCAGCAGGACGAGGTCCGGGGAGCTGTTTTTT.

The chain has TRBV6-5 and TRBJ1-2; D gene uncertain. This CDR3 has 14 amino acids. Germline V lookup: CDR1 MNHEY, CDR2 SVGAGI. V lost 9 bases to trimming and J lost 0 bases, with 14 bases between them. DNA of the CDR3: TGTGCCAGTTCCCGCGCAACTTCTAACTATGGCTACACCTTC. This gives the protein CASSRATSNYGYTF.

Of note for this clone: A junction boundary mismatches the germline segment, possibly from a read error. The genes are TRBV6-5 and TRBJ2-7, with no clear D. CDR3 length: 14 amino acids. The germline V gene encodes CDR1 MNHEY and CDR2 SVGAGI. CDR3 protein: CASSSLAHSFEQYF. CDR3 nucleotides: TGTGCCAGCAGTTCCCTCGCTCACTCCTTCGAGCAGTACTTC.

J is TRBJ1-1 and V is TRBV7-8, with 10 bases lining up with TRBD1. Germline trimming cut 1 base from V and 3 bases from J; bases unmatched to any gene: 5. Germline CDR1 and CDR2: SGHVS and FQNEAQ. This CDR3 has 16 residues. CDR3 region: CASSLGTGGGDTEAFF. The CDR3 nucleotides are TGTGCCAGCAGCTTAGGGACAGGGGGAGGGGACACTGAAGCTTTCTTT. The full variable domain, rest sourced from reference TRBV7-8 and TRBJ1-1, is GAGVSQSPRYKVAKRGQDVALRCDPISGHVSLFWYQQALGQGPEFLTYFQNEAQLDKSGLPSDRFFAERPEGSVSTLKIQRTQQEDSAVYLCASSLGTGGGDTEAFFGQGTRLTVV.

The chain carries TRBV9 and TRBJ2-7; 10 nucleotides align to TRBD2. The germline CDR1 and CDR2 sequences are SGDLS and YYNGEE. This CDR3 comprises 17 residues. The J segment lost 3 bases and the V segment lost 0 bases, leaving 9 bases of the junction unmatched. This chain's CDR3 is CASSVVAGGTPVYEQYF. CDR3 nucleotide sequence: TGTGCCAGCAGCGTAGTAGCGGGGGGAACCCCCGTCTACGAGCAGTACTTC.

The rearrangement joins TRBV18 to TRBJ1-5; TRBD1 matches at 8 bases. Losses at the gene ends were 4 bases for V and 7 bases for J; bases not matched to a gene: 9. The V gene's germline CDR1 is KGHSH and CDR2 LQKENI. The CDR3 has 15 residues. The CDR3: CASSLSGTGEQPQHF. The CDR3 region has the DNA TGTGCCAGCTCACTATCCGGGACAGGCGAACAGCCCCAGCATTTT.

The rearrangement links TRBV6-1 to TRBJ2-3; tentatively, D is TRBD1 (6 bases). CDR1 MNHNS and CDR2 SASEGT come from the germline V gene. CDR3 length: 16 residues. V shed 3 bases and J shed 0 bases, with 13 bases lying between them. The CDR3 DNA follows: TGTGCCAGCAGTGAGGGGGCAGACCGTAGCACAGATACGCAGTATTTT. This encodes CASSEGADRSTDTQYF.

The V and J genes are TRBV2 and TRBJ1-4; D is possibly TRBD1 (6 bases). Between the trimmed V and J ends, which lost 3 bases and 7 bases, there was a span of 12 bases. Germline V lookup: CDR1 SNHLY, CDR2 FYNNEI. The CDR3 has 14 residues. This chain's CDR3 is CASSDRGAGEKLFF. The CDR3 DNA sequence: TGTGCCAGCAGTGATCGGGGGGCCGGTGAAAAACTGTTTTTT.

The genes are TRBV25-1 and TRBJ1-2, with 8 bases that match TRBD1. This CDR3 spans 12 amino acids. The V gene's germline CDR1 is MGHDK and CDR2 SYGVNS. V shed 4 bases and J 7 bases; nucleotides not matched to a gene: 2. This chain's CDR3 is CASSGTGGGYTF. CDR3 nucleotide sequence: TGTGCCAGCAGTGGAACAGGGGGTGGCTACACCTTC.

The gene calls are TRBV4-1 and TRBJ2-1; D possibly corresponds to TRBD2 (5 bases). With 2 bases removed from V and 4 bases from J, the gap between germline ends came to 15 bases. Germline CDR1 reads MGHRA; CDR2 reads YSYEKL. The CDR3 totals 16 residues. CDR3 sequence (DNA): TGCGCCAGCAGCCAAATTCTAGTCCGGAGGTACAATGAGCAGTTCTTC. It translates to CASSQILVRRYNEQFF.

The genes are TRBV24-1 and TRBJ2-7; TRBD2 matches 9 bases. Germline assignment: CDR1 KGHDR and CDR2 SFDVKD. The CDR3 extends over 16 amino acids. The V and J ends lost 7 bases and 2 bases, in that order; junction bases with no gene match: 11. The CDR3 region has the DNA TGTGCCACCAGCCAGCGGGGGGAGCGTGCAACCTACGAGCAGTACTTC. Translation gives CATSQRGERATYEQYF.

This clone has a single count. The chain links TRBV4-1 to TRBJ1-4; no firm D call. Trimming pared 1 base from V and 4 bases from J, leaving 10 bases between. This CDR3 is built from 15 residues. The germline V gene has CDR1 MGHRA and CDR2 YSYEKL. CDR3 nucleotide sequence: TGCGCCAGCAGCCAAGGGCACAGTGATAATGAAAAACTGTTTTTT. This translates into CASSQGHSDNEKLFF.

The rearrangement uses TRBV28 and TRBJ2-7; 11 bases align to TRBD1. The CDR3 is 16 amino acids. V shed 4 bases, J shed 3 bases, and the junction held 8 bases outside the gene matches. Germline lookup yields CDR1 MDHEN and CDR2 SYDVKM. CDR3 nucleotide sequence: TGTGCCAGCAGTTCCCCCGGACAGGGGGCCAACTACGAGCAGTACTTC. Residues: CASSSPGQGANYEQYF.

The gene calls are TRBV18 and TRBJ2-1; 10 bases line up with TRBD2. The V gene's germline CDR1 is KGHSH and CDR2 LQKENI. V shed 2 bases and J 2 bases; nucleotides not matched to a gene: 0. The CDR3 has 15 residues. The CDR3 is CASSPGTSAYNEQFF. CDR3 bases: TGTGCCAGCTCACCAGGGACTAGCGCCTACAATGAGCAGTTCTTC. Combining the CDR3 with reference TRBV18 and TRBJ2-1 gives the whole variable domain NAGVMQNPRHLVRRRGQEARLRCSPMKGHSHVYWYRQLPEEGLKFMVYLQKENIIDESGMPKERFSAEFPKEGPSILRIQQVVRGDSAAYFCASSPGTSAYNEQFFGPGTRLTVL.

J is TRBJ2-5 and V is TRBV2; 8 bases align to TRBD1. CDR1 and CDR2 from the germline V gene are SNHLY and FYNNEI. V trimming: 7 bases; J trimming: 1 base; junction bases outside the gene matches: 2. This CDR3 is built from 13 residues. The CDR3 DNA follows: TGTGCCAGCAAGGGACAGGCCCAAGAGACCCAGTACTTC. Amino acids: CASKGQAQETQYF. Supplemented by reference TRBV2 and TRBJ2-5, the full variable domain reads EPEVTQTPSHQVTQMGQEVILRCVPISNHLYFYWYRQILGQKVEFLVSFYNNEISEKSEIFDDQFSVERPDGSNFTLKIRSTKLEDSAMYFCASKGQAQETQYFGPGTRLLVL.

The genes are TRBV12-3 or TRBV12-4 and TRBJ2-5, with D possibly being TRBD1 (6 bases). Trimming removed 5 bases from V and 5 bases from J, with 12 bases in between. There are 13 residues in the CDR3. CDR3 DNA sequence: TGTGCCAGCAGTCCCGGGACATTGGAGACCCAGTACTTC. The encoded protein is CASSPGTLETQYF.

V gene TRBV10-3 combines with J gene TRBJ1-5; possibly TRBD1 for D (5 bases). In germline, CDR1 is ENHRY, CDR2 SYGVKD. The CDR3 is 14 residues long. Trimming removed 6 bases at V and 0 bases at J, with 9 bases between. The CDR3 sequence: CAISTGFSNQPQHF. The CDR3 region has the DNA TGTGCCATCAGCACAGGATTTAGCAATCAGCCCCAGCATTTT.

The CDR3 coding sequence is TGTGCCAGCAGCTTGACCGTGACAGCTTATAATTCACCCCTCCACTTT. Translated: CASSLTVTAYNSPLHF. The rearrangement links TRBV5-4 to TRBJ1-6, with D maybe TRBD1 (5 bases). Trimming cost V 1 base and J 4 bases, with 12 bases left between them. Per the germline V gene, CDR1 is SGHNT and CDR2 is YYREEE (reference sequence). The CDR3 is 16 residues long.

The chain has TRBV28 and TRBJ1-5; TRBD1 aligns across 7 bases. Germline CDR1 MDHEN, CDR2 SYDVKM. The ends lost 6 bases at V and 5 bases at J; junction bases unmatched: 1. The CDR3 loop spans 12 amino acids. The CDR3 region has the DNA TGTGCCAGCAGACAGGGGTATCAGCCCCAGCATTTT. It is translated as CASRQGYQPQHF.